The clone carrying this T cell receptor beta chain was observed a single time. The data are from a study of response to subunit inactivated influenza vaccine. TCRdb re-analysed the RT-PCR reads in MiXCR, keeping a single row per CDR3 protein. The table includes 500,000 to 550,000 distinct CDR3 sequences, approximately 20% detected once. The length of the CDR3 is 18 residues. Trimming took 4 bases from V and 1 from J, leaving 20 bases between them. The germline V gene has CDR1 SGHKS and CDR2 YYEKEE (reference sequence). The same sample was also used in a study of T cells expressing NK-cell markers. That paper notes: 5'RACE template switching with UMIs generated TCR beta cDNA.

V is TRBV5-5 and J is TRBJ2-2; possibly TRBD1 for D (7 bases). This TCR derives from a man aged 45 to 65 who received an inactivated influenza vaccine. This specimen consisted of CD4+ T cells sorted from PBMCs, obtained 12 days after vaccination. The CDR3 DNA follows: TGTGCCAGCAGCGGGGGGACAGCTGGACTTTGGAACACCGGGGAGCTGTTTTTT. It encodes CASSGGTAGLWNTGELFF. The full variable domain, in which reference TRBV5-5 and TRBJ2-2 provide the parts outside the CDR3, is DAGVTQSPTHLIKTRGQQVTLRCSPISGHKSVSWYQQVLGQGPQFIFQYYEKEERGRGNFPDRFSARQFPNYSSELNVNALLLGDSALYLCASSGGTAGLWNTGELFFGEGSRLTVL.